The subject of this entry is one T cell receptor beta chain. The antigen remains unidentified. This sample is part of a study of blood T cells in healthy people across ages. Study findings and constraints: Per million T cells, TCR beta diversity dropped about linearly as age rose.

Through a sample-barcoded 5' primer and a J-beta primer mix, a second PCR was run for about 6 to 11 cycles. Each of the samples gave a minimum of 3 million paired-end reads that contained CDR3. Each CDR3 protein is one row after TCRdb ran MiXCR on the 5' RACE reads. The sample consists of fewer than 2 million distinct CDR3 sequences, about two fifths of them appearing once. CDR3 length: 14 amino acids. CDR1 SQVTM and CDR2 ANQGSEA come from the germline V gene. The V and J ends lost 5 bases and 5 bases, in that order; junction bases with no gene match: 7. V is TRBV29-1 and J is TRBJ2-5, with 11 bases lining up with TRBD2. The sequencing sample was made of blood. The source of this sequence is a human donor in good health. The CDR3 nucleotides read TGCAGCGTTTTTGCTAGCGGGGGGAGGGAGACCCAGTACTTC. This codes for CSVFASGGRETQYF.